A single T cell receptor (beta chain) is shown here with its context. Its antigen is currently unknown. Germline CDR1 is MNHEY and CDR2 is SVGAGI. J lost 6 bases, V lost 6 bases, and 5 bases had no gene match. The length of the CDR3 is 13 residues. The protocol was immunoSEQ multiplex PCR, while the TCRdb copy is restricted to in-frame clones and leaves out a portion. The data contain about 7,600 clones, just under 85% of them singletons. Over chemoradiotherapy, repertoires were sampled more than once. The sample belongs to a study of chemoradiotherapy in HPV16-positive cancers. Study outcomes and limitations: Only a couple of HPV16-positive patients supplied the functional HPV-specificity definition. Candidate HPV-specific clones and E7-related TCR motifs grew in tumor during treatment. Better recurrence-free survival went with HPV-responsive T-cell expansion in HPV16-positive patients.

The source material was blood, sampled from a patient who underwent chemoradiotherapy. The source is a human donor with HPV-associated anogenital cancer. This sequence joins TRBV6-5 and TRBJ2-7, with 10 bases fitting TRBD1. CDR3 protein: CASRGTGVSEQYF. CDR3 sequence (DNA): TGTGCCAGCAGAGGGACAGGGGTGTCCGAGCAGTACTTC.